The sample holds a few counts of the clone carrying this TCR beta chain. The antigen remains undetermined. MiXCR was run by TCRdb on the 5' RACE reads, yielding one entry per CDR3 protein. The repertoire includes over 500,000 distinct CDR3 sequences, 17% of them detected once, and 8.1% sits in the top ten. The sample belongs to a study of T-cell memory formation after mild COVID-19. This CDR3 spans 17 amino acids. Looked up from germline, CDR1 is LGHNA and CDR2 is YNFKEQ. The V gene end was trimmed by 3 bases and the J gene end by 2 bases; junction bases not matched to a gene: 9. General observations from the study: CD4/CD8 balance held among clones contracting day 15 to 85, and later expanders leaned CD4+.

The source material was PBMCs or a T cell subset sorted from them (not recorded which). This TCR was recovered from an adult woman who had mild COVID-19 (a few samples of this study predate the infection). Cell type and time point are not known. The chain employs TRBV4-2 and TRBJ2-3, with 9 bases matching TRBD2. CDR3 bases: TGTGCCAGCAGCCAGTCGGTGCTAGCGGGGTACACAGATACGCAGTATTTT. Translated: CASSQSVLAGYTDTQYF.